This T cell receptor (beta chain) originates from a study of T cells in Graves' hyperthyroidism and ophthalmopathy. Study summary: At the time of initial diagnosis and before any treatment, peripheral blood was collected.

This CDR3 has 17 amino acids. The germline V gene encodes CDR1 SGHTA and CDR2 FQGTGA. Unmatched junction bases numbered 10, after V lost 5 bases and J lost 4 bases. Patients were excluded because of uncontrolled infection, other autoimmune disease, pregnancy or lactation. TCR beta CDR3 sequences were amplified from RNA transcripts. RT-PCR in the first round (using the HTBI primer set) targeted the TCR CDR3. TCRdb processed the multiplex PCR reads anew with MiXCR; each CDR3 protein has one entry. The data show about 350,000 distinct CDR3 sequences, 19% seen once. The specimen was blood. This clonotype was sampled from a young woman with Graves' hyperthyroidism. This sequence joins TRBV7-3 and TRBJ2-5, with 13 positions matching TRBD2. CDR3 DNA: TGTGCCAGCAGCCGACTTACTAGCGGGAGGGCCACAGAGACCCAGTACTTC. Amino acids: CASSRLTSGRATETQYF.